The clone carrying this T cell receptor beta chain appeared a single time. The antigen is undetermined. Trimming took off 0 bases at V and 2 bases at J, with 5 bases between the two ends. This CDR3 comprises 15 residues. In germline, CDR1 is WSHSY, CDR2 SAAADI. cDNA serving as the sequencing template came from extracted, reverse transcribed RNA. TCRdb keeps only in-frame clones here, not all; method: immunoSEQ multiplex PCR. The table lists roughly 70,000 clones, 25% to 30% of them singletons, with approximately 15% in the top ten. This sample is part of a study of CD8+ T cells in alopecia areata. Treatment specified: oral pan-JAK inhibitor, 5-10 mg twice daily. The study team obtained lesional scalp punch biopsies and peripheral blood from alopecia areata patients. The study's findings and limits: Only a single nonresponder existed, so baseline CD8+ expansion links stay unclear.

The sample in question was CD8+ T cells sorted from blood, obtained at week 4, from a patient treated with tofacitinib. The sequence was obtained from a human donor with alopecia areata. V gene TRBV10-2 combines with J gene TRBJ2-6; D is undetermined. The DNA of the CDR3 is TGCGCCAGCAGTGAGTCAGGGACTGGGGCCAACGTCCTGACTTTC. Protein sequence: CASSESGTGANVLTF.